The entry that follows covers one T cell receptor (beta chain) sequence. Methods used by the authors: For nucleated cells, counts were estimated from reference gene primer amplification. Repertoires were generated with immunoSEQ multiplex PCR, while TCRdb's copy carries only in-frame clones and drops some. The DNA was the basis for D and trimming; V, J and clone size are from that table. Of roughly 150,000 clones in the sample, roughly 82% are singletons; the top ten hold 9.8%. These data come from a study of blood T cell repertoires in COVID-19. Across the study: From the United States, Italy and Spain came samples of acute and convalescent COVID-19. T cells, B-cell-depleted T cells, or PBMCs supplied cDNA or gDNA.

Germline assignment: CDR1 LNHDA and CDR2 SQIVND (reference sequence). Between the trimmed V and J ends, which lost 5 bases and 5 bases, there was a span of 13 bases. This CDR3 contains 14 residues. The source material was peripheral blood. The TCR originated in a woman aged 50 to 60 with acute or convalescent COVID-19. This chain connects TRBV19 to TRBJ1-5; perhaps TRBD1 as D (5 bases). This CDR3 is CASSRQGLYQPQHF. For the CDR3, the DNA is TGTGCCAGTAGTCGGCAGGGATTATATCAGCCCCAGCATTTT.